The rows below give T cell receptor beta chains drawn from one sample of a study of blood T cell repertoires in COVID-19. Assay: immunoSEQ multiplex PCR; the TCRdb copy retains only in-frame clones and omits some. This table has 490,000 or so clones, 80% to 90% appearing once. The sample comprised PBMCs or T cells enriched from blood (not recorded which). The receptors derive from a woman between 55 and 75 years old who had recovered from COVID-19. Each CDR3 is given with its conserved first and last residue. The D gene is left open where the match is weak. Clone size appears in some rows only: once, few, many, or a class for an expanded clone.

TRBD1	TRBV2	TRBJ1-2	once	CASRADRGLNTF	TGTGCCAGCAGGGCGGACAGGGGCTTGAACACCTTC
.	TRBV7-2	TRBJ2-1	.	CASSLQGGSYNEQFF	TGTGCCAGCAGCTTACAGGGCGGTTCTTACAATGAGCAGTTCTTC
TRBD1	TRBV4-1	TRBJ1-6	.	CASSQEGTARRSSPLHF	TGCGCCAGCAGCCAAGAGGGGACAGCCCGGAGGTCTTCACCCCTCCACTTT
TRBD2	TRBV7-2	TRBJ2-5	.	CASSPTSGTKTQYF	TGTGCCAGCAGCCCTACTAGCGGGACGAAGACCCAGTACTTC
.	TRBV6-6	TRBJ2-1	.	CASSSREVQNEQFF	TGTGCCAGCAGTTCCAGGGAGGTACAGAATGAGCAGTTCTTC
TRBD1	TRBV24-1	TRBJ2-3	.	CATSEGQGATDTQYF	TGTGCCACCAGCGAAGGACAGGGGGCAACAGATACGCAGTATTTT
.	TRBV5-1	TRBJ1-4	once	CASSLDSTAATNEKLFF	TGCGCCAGCAGCTTGGATTCTACAGCGGCAACTAATGAAAAACTGTTTTTT
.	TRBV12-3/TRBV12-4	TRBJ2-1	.	CASSLGTFSFF	TGTGCCAGCAGTTTAGGGACATTCTCGTTCTTC
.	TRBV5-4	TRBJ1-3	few	CASSLSTASGNTIYF	TGTGCCAGCAGCTTGTCTACAGCCTCTGGAAACACCATATATTTT
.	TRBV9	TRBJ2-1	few	CASSVGGGFYNEQFF	TGTGCCAGCAGCGTAGGCGGGGGCTTCTACAATGAGCAGTTCTTC